The source of this T cell receptor beta chain is a study of metastatic and nonmetastatic thyroid tumors. Patients underwent thyroid surgery, and none had received any treatment before it. Germline loops: CDR1 MGHRA, CDR2 YSYEKL. The V end lost 1 base, the J end lost 6 bases, and 13 bases lay between the germline ends. There are 15 residues in the CDR3. Using MiXCR, TCRdb re-called clones from the PCR reads. The profile shows 25,000 to 35,000 clones, approximately 4% of them singletons. Sequenced sample: blood. This receptor was identified in a female donor with papillary thyroid cancer or a benign thyroid nodule (not recorded which). Some clones in this sample may be carry-over from other donors' samples. This chain connects TRBV4-1 to TRBJ2-1; possible D gene TRBD2, 6 bases. The CDR3 region is CASSQVGGNGNEQFF. CDR3 bases: TGCGCCAGCAGCCAAGTTGGCGGGAACGGCAATGAGCAGTTCTTC.